The present TCR beta chain was sequenced within a study of blood T cell repertoires in COVID-19. About the research overall: COVID-19 samples, acute and convalescent, were from the United States, Italy and Spain.

In the source study's methods: Amplification from reference gene primers served as the basis for estimated nucleated cell counts. The assay was immunoSEQ multiplex PCR, and TCRdb's table has in-frame clones only and misses some. From that table come the V and J calls and clone size; the DNA was used to work out D and trimming. The sample carries approximately 220,000 clones, about 83% recorded once. In germline, CDR1 is SNHLY, CDR2 FYNNEI. Trimming cost V 7 bases and J 1 base; bases outside gene matches: 7. The CDR3 runs to 17 residues. Participants came from about two dozen US areas, aged roughly 18 to 90 years. Which cohort a participant joined came from the clinical history participants gave.

The source material was PBMCs or T cells enriched from blood (not recorded which). This sequence originates from a woman in her 40s who had been exposed to COVID-19. V is TRBV2 and J is TRBJ2-2; 12 nucleotides match TRBD2. The CDR3 here is CASTLLAGGVNTGELFF. The CDR3 coding sequence is TGTGCCAGCACCTTACTAGCGGGGGGCGTGAACACCGGGGAGCTGTTTTTT. The full variable domain, in which reference TRBV2 and TRBJ2-2 provide the parts outside the CDR3, is EPEVTQTPSHQVTQMGQEVILRCVPISNHLYFYWYRQILGQKVEFLVSFYNNEISEKSEIFDDQFSVERPDGSNFTLKIRSTKLEDSAMYFCASTLLAGGVNTGELFFGEGSRLTVL.